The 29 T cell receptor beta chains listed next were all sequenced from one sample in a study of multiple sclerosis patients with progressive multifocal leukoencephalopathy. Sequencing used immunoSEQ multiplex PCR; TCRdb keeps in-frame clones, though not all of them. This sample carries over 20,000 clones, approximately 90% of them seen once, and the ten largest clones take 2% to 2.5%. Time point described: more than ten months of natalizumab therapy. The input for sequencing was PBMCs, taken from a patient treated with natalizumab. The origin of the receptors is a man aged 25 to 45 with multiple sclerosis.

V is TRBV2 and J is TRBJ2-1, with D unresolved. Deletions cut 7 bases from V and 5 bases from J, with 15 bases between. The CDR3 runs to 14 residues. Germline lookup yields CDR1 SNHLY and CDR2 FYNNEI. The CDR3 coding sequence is TGTGCCAGCACCCCTATAACGCCAAACAATGAGCAGTTCTTC. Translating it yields CASTPITPNNEQFF.

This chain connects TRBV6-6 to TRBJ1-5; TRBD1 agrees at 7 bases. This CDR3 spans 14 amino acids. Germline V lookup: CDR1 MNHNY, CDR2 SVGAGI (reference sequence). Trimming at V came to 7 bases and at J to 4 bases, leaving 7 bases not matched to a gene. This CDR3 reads CASNQGQLNQPQHF. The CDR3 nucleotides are TGTGCCAGCAACCAGGGACAGCTAAATCAGCCCCAGCATTTT.

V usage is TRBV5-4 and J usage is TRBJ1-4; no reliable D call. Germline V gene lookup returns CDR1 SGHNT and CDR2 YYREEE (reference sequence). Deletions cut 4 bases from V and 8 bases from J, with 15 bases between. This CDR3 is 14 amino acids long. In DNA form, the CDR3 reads TGTGCCAGCAGCAGCTTGGGAAGGGAGGAAAAACTGTTTTTT. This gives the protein CASSSLGREEKLFF.

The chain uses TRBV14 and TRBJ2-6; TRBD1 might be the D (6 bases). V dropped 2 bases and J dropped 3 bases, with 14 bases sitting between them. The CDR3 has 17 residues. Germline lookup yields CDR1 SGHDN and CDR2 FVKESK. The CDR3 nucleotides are TGTGCCAGCAGCCAAATGAAGGGGGTCGGTGGGGCCAACGTCCTGACTTTC. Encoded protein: CASSQMKGVGGANVLTF.

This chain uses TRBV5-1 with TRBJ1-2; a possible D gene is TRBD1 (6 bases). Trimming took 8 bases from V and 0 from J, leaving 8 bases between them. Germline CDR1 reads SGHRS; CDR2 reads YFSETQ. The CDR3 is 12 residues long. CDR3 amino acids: CASQGTNYGYTF. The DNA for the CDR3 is TGCGCCAGTCAGGGGACTAACTATGGCTACACCTTC.

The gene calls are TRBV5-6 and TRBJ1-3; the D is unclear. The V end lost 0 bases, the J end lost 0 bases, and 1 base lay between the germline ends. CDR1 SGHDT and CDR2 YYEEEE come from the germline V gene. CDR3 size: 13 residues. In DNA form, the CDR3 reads TGTGCCAGCAGCTTGGGCTCTGGAAACACCATATATTTT. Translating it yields CASSLGSGNTIYF.

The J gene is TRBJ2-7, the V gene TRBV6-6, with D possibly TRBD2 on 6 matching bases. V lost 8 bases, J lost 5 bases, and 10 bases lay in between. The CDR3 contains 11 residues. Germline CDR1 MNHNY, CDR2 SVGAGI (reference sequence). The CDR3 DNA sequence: TGTGCCAGCGGAGGGTTAAACGAGCAGTACTTC. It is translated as CASGGLNEQYF.

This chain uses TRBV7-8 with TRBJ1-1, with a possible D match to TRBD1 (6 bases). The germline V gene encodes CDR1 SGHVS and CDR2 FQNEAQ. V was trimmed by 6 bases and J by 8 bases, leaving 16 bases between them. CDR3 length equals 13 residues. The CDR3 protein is CASRGRGLPEAFF. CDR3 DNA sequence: TGTGCCAGCAGGGGCAGGGGCCTCCCGGAAGCTTTCTTT.

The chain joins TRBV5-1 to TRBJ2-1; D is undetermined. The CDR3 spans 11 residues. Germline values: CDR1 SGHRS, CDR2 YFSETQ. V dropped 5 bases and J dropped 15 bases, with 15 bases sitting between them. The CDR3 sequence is CASSRSGMPFF. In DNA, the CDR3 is TGCGCCAGCAGTAGATCTGGAATGCCGTTCTTC.

The CDR3 bases are TGTGCCAGCAGGGCTGGGACAGGGGATCCCGAGCAGTACTTC. Encoded protein: CASRAGTGDPEQYF. V is TRBV11-1 and J is TRBJ2-7; 10 nucleotides line up with TRBD1. The V gene's germline CDR1 is SGHAT and CDR2 FQDESV (reference sequence). The V gene end was trimmed by 6 bases and the J gene end by 6 bases; junction bases not matched to a gene: 8. The CDR3 covers 14 residues.

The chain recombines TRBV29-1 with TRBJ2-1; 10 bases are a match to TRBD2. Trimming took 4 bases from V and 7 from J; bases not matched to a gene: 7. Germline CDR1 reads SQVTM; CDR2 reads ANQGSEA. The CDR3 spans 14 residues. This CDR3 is CSVVRLAGDNEQFF. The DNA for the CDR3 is TGCAGCGTTGTTCGGCTAGCGGGAGATAATGAGCAGTTCTTC.

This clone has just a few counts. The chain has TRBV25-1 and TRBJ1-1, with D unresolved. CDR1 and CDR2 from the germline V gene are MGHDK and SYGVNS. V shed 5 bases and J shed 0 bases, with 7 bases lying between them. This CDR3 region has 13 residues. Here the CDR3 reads CASSFAMNTEAFF. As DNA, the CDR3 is TGTGCCAGCAGTTTTGCAATGAACACTGAAGCTTTCTTT.

For the CDR3, the DNA is TGTGCCAGCAGCGCCTTGACAGGGTTTGCCATAGATACGCAGTATTTT. It codes for CASSALTGFAIDTQYF. This chain connects TRBV7-9 to TRBJ2-3; TRBD1 matches 7 bases. This CDR3 is built from 16 residues. J was trimmed by 5 bases and V by 5 bases; bases with no gene match: 13. Germline V gene data show CDR1 as SEHNR and CDR2 as FQNEAQ (reference sequence). Looking up the rest from reference TRBV7-9 and TRBJ2-3 gives the full variable domain: DTGVSQNPRHKITKRGQNVTFRCDPISEHNRLYWYRQTLGQGPEFLTYFQNEAQLEKSRLLSDRFSAERPKGSFSTLEIQRTEQGDSAMYLCASSALTGFAIDTQYFGPGTRLTVL.

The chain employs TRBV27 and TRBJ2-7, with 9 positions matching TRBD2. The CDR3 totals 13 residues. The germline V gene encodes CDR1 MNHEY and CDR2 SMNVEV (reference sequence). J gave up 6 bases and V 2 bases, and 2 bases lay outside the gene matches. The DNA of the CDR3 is TGTGCCAGCAGTTTAGCTAGCGGGATCGAGCAGTACTTC. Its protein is CASSLASGIEQYF.

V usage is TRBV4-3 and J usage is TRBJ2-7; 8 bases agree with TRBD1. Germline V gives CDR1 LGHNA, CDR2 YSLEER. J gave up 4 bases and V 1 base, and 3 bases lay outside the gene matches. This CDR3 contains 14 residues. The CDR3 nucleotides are TGCGCCAGCAGCCAAGCAGGGGGCGCATACGAGCAGTACTTC. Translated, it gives CASSQAGGAYEQYF.

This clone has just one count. The CDR3 DNA sequence: TGCGCCAGCAGCCAAGGTGGAGGGGGCTCCGGGATGGCCCAGCATTTT. As protein: CASSQGGGGSGMAQHF. V and J are TRBV4-1 and TRBJ1-5; 7 bases are a match to TRBD1. J gave up 11 bases and V 1 base, and 14 bases lay outside the gene matches. The V gene's germline CDR1 is MGHRA and CDR2 YSYEKL. This CDR3 is built from 16 residues.

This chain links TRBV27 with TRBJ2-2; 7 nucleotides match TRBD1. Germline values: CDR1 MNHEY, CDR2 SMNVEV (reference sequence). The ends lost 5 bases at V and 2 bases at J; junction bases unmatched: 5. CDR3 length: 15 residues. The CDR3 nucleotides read TGTGCCAGCAGTACACAGGGGACAAACACCGGGGAGCTGTTTTTT. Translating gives CASSTQGTNTGELFF.

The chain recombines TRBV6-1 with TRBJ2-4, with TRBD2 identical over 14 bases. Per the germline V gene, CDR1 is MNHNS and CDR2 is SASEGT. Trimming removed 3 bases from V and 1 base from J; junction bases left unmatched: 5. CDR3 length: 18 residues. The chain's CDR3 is CASSEGLAGAGAKNIQYF. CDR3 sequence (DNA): TGTGCCAGCAGTGAGGGACTAGCGGGAGCCGGGGCCAAAAACATTCAGTACTTC.

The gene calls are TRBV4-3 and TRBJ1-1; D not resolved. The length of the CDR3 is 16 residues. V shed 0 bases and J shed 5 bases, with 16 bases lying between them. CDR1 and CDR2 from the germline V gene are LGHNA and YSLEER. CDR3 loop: CASSQDRALDRTEAFF. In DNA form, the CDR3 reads TGCGCCAGCAGCCAAGACCGGGCCCTGGACCGAACTGAAGCTTTCTTT.

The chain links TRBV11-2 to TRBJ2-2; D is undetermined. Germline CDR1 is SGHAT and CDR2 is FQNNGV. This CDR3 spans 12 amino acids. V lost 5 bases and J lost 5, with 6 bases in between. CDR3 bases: TGTGCCAGCAGCCCCCGAACCGGGGAGCTGTTTTTT. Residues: CASSPRTGELFF.

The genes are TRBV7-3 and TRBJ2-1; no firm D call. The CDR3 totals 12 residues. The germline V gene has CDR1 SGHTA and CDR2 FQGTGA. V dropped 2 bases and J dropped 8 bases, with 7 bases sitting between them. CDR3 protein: CASSLDGDEQFF. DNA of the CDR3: TGTGCCAGCAGCTTAGACGGTGATGAGCAGTTCTTC.

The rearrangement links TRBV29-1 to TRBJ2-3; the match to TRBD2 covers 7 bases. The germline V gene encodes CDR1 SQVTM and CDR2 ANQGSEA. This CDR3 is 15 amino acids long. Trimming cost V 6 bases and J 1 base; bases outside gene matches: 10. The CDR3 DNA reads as TGCAGCGTCCTTGGGGGGAGCGGGGGCACAGATACGCAGTATTTT. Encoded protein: CSVLGGSGGTDTQYF.

The CDR3 DNA is TGTGCCAGCAGCTTTTCGACTGGGATAGCAGATACGCAGTATTTT. Translation gives CASSFSTGIADTQYF. The V gene is TRBV5-6, the J gene TRBJ2-3; D is unresolved. The CDR3 runs to 15 residues. Germline V lookup: CDR1 SGHDT, CDR2 YYEEEE. V was cut by 2 bases and J by 4 bases, with 14 bases left in between.

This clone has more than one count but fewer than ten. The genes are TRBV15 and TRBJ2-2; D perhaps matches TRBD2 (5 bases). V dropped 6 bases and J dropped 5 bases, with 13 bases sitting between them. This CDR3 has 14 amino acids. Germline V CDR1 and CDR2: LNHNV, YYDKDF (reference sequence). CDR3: CATRRERDTGELFF. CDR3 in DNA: TGTGCCACCAGGCGTGAGAGGGATACCGGGGAGCTGTTTTTT.

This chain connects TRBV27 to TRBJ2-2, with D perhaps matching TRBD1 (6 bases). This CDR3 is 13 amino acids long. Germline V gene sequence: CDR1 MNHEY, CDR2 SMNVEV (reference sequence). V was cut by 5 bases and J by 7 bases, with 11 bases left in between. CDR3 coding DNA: TGTGCCAGCAGTCGACAGGCGTACGGGGAGCTGTTTTTT. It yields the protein CASSRQAYGELFF.

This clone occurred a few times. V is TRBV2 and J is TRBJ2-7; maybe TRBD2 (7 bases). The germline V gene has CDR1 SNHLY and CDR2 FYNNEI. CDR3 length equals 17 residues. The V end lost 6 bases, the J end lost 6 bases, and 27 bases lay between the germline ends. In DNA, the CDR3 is TGTGCCAGCAGCCGGCAAGGGGGGGCGGTCGGGATGCGCGAGCAGTACTTC. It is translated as CASSRQGGAVGMREQYF.

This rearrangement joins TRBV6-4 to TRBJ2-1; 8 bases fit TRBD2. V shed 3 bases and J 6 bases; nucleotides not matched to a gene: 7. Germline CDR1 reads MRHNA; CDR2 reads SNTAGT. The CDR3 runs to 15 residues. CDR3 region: CASSEVAGTLNEQFF. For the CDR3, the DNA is TGTGCCAGCAGTGAAGTAGCGGGAACTCTCAATGAGCAGTTCTTC.

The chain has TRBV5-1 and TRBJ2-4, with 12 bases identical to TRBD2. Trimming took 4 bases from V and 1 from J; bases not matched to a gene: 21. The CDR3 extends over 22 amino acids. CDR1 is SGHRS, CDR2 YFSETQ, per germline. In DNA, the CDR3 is TGCGCCAGCAGCCCTGCGAACCCAACCGGGACTAGCGGGCTAACTGCCAAAAACATTCAGTACTTC. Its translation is CASSPANPTGTSGLTAKNIQYF. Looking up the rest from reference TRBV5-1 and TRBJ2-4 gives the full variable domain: KAGVTQTPRYLIKTRGQQVTLSCSPISGHRSVSWYQQTPGQGLQFLFEYFSETQRNKGNFPGRFSGRQFSNSRSEMNVSTLELGDSALYLCASSPANPTGTSGLTAKNIQYFGAGTRLSVL.

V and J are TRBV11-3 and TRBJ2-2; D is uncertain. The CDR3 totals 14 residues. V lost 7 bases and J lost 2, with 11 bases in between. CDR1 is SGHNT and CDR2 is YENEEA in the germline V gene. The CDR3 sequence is CASTPVGNTGELFF. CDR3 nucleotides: TGTGCCAGCACCCCGGTCGGCAACACCGGGGAGCTGTTTTTT.